Included here is one T cell receptor (beta chain) sequence, with context. The target antigen is unknown. This specimen comes from a study of PD-1 blockade in classical Hodgkin lymphoma. Study details: Patients in the cohort were put on intravenous nivolumab, 3 mg/kg every 2 weeks.

Relapses following autologous stem cell transplantation were seen in all patients, with brentuximab vedotin exposure varying. Germline CDR1 reads SGHTA; CDR2 reads FQGNSA. The length of the CDR3 is 14 residues. V gave up 5 bases and J gave up 6 bases; unmatched junction bases: 4. Sequencing used immunoSEQ multiplex PCR; TCRdb keeps in-frame clones, though not all of them. The table records some 14,000 clones, about 88% of them present only once. Study-level results: Diminished baseline TCR diversity has been reported in newly diagnosed patients relative to healthy donors. The study found complete responders had baseline diversity similar to newly diagnosed patients. Compared with baseline, CD4+ but not CD8+ TCR diversity had risen significantly by C4D1.

The sample in question was peripheral blood mononuclear cells (PBMCs), obtained at baseline. The clonotype originates from a human donor with classical Hodgkin lymphoma. V is TRBV7-2 and J is TRBJ1-5; 10 nucleotides line up with TRBD1. Written as DNA, the CDR3 is TGTGCCAGCAGCAAACGACAGGGGGCTCAGCCCCAGCATTTT. Protein: CASSKRQGAQPQHF.